The present entry profiles one T cell receptor beta chain with its context. This clonotype showed up just once. It lacks a known antigen. At one end, the junction sequence differs from germline, possibly due to a read error. This sample is drawn from a study of T cells after yellow fever vaccination (dated by TCRdb to the late 2010s). General notes on the study: The SMART-Seq v4 Ultra Low Input RNA kit was used to prepare libraries from fractions with low cell numbers. Blood samples were taken at several timepoints before and after primary and secondary immunization, and bulk PBMC replicates and cell subsets were isolated. To follow T-cell clones before and after primary and booster YFV17D yellow fever vaccination, bulk TCR alpha and beta repertoires were sequenced over time. Two healthy male donors, one aged 18 to 29 and one aged 30 to 40 years, made up the cohort. Summary of the overall study and its limitations: Compared with the primary T-cell response, the secondary T-cell response was faster but weaker, reaching its peak on day 5 rather than on day 15. A small fraction of clonotypes showed up in both the CD4 and CD8 compartments, probably as a result of convergent recombination. After the booster, most clones that had expanded after primary vaccination were detected again (approximately 96% of CD4 and 70% to 90% of CD8), suggesting broad maintenance of memory. The study included only a couple of donors, which limits how far the findings can be generalized. FACS-sorted repertoires could contain abundant contaminating clonotypes from the bulk population, so computational filtering was required.

Explained via the paper, the treatment or condition label denotes: live attenuated yellow fever vaccine strain. A standard Ficoll-Paque protocol was used to isolate PBMCs from peripheral blood. Dynabeads CD4 and CD8 positive selection kits were used to isolate the CD4 and CD8 T-cell fractions. RNA was extracted with TriZol from bulk PBMCs, CD4 and CD8 fractions, and dextramer-positive and dextramer-negative fractions. Measured from the cysteine to the phenylalanine, the CDR3 is 14 residues long. Just the 42-base CDR3 DNA is kept, in frame starting at base 1. TCR cDNA was synthesized by 5'RACE template switching, through which a universal primer site and unique molecular identifiers were introduced. cDNA synthesis was primed from both the TCR alpha and TCR beta constant segments. Library amplification used two PCR steps, and the second PCR step added sample barcodes and sequencing adapters. Sequencing of the libraries was done on either Illumina HiSeq 2500 (2x100 bp) or NovaSeq (2x150 bp). As for the authors' bioinformatics: MIGEC handled demultiplexing of reads and collapsing into UMI consensus sequences, while MiXCR performed V(D)J alignment. Using edgeR on replicate PBMC samples, clonotypes were called vaccine-responding if FDR was below 0.01 and the log2 fold change was above 5 up to day 15. Each bulk clonotype received a CD4 or CD8 identity based on whether the sequenced CD4 or CD8 repertoire contained that clonotype at higher abundance. TCRdb reworked the public reads: Q25 trimming with fastp, MiXCR clone assembly, productive beta chains retained. Duplicate CDR3 protein sequences are folded into a single record with the most common DNA and genes. TCRdb, rather than the study authors, made the V and J calls. This sample holds more than 95,000 distinct CDR3 sequences; approximately 7.1% were observed only once. The ten biggest clones cover 2.7% of the sample.

The source is a man aged 18 to 35 who received the YFV17D yellow fever vaccine. Sample: CD4+ T cells sorted from PBMCs, taken approximately 47 days after the first yellow fever vaccination. Here the chain combines TRBV12-3 or TRBV12-4 and TRBJ2-7; 10 bases in the middle match TRBD1. The bases read TGTGCCAGCAGTCCGGACAGGGGGTCCTACGGGCAGTACTTC. It codes for CASSPDRGSYGQYF.